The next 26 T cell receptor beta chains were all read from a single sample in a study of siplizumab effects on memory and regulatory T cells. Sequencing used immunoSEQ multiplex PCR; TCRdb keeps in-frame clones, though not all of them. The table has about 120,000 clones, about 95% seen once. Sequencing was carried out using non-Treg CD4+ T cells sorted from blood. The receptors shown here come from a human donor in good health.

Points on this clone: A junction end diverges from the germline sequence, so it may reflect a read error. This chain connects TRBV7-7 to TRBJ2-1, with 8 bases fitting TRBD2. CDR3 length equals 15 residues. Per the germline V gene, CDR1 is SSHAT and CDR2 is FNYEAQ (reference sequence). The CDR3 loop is CASSGGLGVENEQFF. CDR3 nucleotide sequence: TGTGCTAGCAGCGGGGGACTGGGGGTTGAAAATGAGCAGTTCTTC.

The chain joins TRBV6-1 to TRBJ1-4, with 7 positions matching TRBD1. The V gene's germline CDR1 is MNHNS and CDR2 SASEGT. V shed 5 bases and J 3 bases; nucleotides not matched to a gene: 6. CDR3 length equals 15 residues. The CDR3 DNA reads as TGTGCCAGCAGTCTGCACGGGACAGCTAATGAAAAACTGTTTTTT. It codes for CASSLHGTANEKLFF.

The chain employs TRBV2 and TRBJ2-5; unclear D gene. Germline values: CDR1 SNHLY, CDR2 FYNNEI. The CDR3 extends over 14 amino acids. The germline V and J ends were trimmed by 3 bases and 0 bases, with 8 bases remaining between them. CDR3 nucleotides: TGTGCCAGCAGTGACAAACAGTACCAAGAGACCCAGTACTTC. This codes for CASSDKQYQETQYF.

CDR3 in amino acids: CASSLIGKPYEQYF. Here the CDR3 DNA reads TGCGCCAGCAGCTTAATCGGAAAACCCTACGAGCAGTACTTC. The genes are TRBV5-1 and TRBJ2-7, with D uncertain. V was pared by 2 bases and J by 2 bases, with 11 bases between. The CDR3 consists of 14 residues. In germline, CDR1 is SGHRS, CDR2 YFSETQ.

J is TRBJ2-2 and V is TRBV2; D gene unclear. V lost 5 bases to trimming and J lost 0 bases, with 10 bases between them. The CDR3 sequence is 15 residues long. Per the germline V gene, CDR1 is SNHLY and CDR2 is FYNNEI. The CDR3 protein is CASSRRTANTGELFF. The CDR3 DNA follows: TGTGCCAGCAGTCGAAGGACGGCGAACACCGGGGAGCTGTTTTTT. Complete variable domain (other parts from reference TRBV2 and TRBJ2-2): EPEVTQTPSHQVTQMGQEVILRCVPISNHLYFYWYRQILGQKVEFLVSFYNNEISEKSEIFDDQFSVERPDGSNFTLKIRSTKLEDSAMYFCASSRRTANTGELFFGEGSRLTVL.

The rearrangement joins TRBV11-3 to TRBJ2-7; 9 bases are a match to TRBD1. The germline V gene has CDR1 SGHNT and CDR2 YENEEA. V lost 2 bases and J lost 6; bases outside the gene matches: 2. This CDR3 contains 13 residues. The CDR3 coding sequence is TGTGCCAGCAGCTTAACAGGGGGCGTCGAGCAGTACTTC. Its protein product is CASSLTGGVEQYF.

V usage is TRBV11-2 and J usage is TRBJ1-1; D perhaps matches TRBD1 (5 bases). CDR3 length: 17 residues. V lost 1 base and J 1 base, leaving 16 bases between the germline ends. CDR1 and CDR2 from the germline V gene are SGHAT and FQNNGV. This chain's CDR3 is CASSLAFKKGRNTEAFF. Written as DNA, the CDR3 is TGTGCCAGCAGCTTAGCGTTTAAGAAGGGGCGGAACACTGAAGCTTTCTTT.

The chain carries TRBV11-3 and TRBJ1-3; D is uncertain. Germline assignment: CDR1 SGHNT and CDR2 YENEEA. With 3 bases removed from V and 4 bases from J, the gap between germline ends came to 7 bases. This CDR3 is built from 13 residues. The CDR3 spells CASSLREGNTIYF. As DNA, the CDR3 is TGTGCCAGCAGCTTGAGGGAAGGAAACACCATATATTTT.

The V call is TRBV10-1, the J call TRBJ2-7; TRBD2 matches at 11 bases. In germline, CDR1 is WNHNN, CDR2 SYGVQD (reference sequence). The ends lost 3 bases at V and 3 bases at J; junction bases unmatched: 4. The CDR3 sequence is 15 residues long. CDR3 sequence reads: CASSERGTSGYEQYF. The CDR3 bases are TGCGCCAGCAGTGAAAGAGGGACTAGCGGCTACGAGCAGTACTTC.

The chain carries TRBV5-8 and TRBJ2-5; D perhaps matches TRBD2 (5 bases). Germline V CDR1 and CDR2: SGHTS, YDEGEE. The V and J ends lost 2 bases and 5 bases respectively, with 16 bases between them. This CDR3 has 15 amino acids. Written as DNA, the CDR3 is TGTGCCAGCAGCTTCAATCGGGGTCCACGGGAGACCCAGTACTTC. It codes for CASSFNRGPRETQYF.

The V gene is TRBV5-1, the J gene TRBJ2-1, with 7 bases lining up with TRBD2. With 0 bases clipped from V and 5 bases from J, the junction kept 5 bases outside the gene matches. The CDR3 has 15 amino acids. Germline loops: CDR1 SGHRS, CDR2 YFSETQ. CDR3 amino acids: CASSLAAGLHNEQFF. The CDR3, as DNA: TGCGCCAGCAGCTTGGCAGCGGGATTACACAATGAGCAGTTCTTC.

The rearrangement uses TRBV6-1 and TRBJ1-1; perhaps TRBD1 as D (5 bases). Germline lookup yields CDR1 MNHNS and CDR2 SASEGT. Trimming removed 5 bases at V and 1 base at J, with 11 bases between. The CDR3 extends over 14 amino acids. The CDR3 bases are TGTGCCAGCAGTACGGACGGGACGAACACTGAAGCTTTCTTT. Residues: CASSTDGTNTEAFF.

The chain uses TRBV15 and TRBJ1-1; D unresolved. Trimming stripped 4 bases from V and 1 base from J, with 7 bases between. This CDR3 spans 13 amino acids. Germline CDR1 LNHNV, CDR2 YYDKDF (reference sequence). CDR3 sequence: CATSTYRNTEAFF. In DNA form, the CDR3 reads TGTGCCACCAGCACCTACAGGAACACTGAAGCTTTCTTT.

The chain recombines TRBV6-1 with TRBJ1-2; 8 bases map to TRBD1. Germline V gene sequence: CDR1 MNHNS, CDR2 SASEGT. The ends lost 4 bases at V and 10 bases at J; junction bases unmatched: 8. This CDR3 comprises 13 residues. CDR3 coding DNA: TGTGCCAGCAGTGGCCGGGACAGGCTTACCTACACCTTC. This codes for CASSGRDRLTYTF.

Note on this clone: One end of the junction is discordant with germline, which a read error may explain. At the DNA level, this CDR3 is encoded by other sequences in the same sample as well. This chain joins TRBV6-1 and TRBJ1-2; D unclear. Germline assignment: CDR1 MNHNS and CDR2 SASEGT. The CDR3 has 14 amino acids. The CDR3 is CASSEGSRWDGYTF. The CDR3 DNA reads TGTGCCAGCAGCGAAGGTTCTCGGTGGGATGGCTACACCTTC.

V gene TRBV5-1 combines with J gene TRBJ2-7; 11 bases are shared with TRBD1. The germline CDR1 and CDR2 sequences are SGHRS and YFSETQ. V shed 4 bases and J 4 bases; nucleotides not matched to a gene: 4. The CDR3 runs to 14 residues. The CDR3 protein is CASSPRDRGYEQYF. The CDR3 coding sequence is TGCGCCAGCAGCCCCCGGGACAGGGGGTACGAGCAGTACTTC.

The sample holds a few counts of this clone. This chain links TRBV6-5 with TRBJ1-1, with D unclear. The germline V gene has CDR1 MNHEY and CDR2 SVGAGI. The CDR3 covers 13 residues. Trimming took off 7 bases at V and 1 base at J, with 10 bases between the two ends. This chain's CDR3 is CASTPDWNTEAFF. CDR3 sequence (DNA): TGTGCCAGCACTCCGGATTGGAACACTGAAGCTTTCTTT.

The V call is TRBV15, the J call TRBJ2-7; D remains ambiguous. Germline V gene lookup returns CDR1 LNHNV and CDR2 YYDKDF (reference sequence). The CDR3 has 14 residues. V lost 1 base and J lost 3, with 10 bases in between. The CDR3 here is CATSRGYENYEQYF. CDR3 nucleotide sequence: TGTGCCACCAGCAGAGGGTACGAGAACTACGAGCAGTACTTC.

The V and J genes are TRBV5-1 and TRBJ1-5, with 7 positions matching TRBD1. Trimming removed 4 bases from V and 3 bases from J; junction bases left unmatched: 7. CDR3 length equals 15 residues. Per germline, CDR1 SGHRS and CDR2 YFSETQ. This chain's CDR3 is CASSPGTEINQPQHF. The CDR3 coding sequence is TGCGCCAGCAGCCCCGGGACAGAGATCAATCAGCCCCAGCATTTT.

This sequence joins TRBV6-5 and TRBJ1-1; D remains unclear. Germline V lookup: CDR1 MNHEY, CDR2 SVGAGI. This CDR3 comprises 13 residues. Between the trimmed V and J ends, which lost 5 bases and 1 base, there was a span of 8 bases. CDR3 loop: CASSRGKNTEAFF. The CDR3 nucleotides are TGTGCCAGCAGTCGTGGGAAGAACACTGAAGCTTTCTTT.

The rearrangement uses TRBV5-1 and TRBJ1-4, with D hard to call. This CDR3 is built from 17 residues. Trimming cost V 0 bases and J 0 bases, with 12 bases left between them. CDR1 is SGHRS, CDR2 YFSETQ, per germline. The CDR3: CASSLAGGVTTNEKLFF. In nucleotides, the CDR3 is TGCGCCAGCAGCTTGGCAGGCGGGGTTACAACTAATGAAAAACTGTTTTTT. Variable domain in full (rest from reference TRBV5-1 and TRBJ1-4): KAGVTQTPRYLIKTRGQQVTLSCSPISGHRSVSWYQQTPGQGLQFLFEYFSETQRNKGNFPGRFSGRQFSNSRSEMNVSTLELGDSALYLCASSLAGGVTTNEKLFFGSGTQLSVL.

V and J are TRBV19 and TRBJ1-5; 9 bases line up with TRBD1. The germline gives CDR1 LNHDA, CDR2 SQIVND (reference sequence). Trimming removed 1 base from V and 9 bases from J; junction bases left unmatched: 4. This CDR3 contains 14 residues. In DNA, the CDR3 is TGTGCCAGTAGTATAGGGGACAGGGTCGGGCCCCAGCATTTT. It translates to CASSIGDRVGPQHF.

The CDR3 DNA follows: TGTGCCAGCAGTTACTGGGACAGCTCCTACGAGCAGTACTTC. This translates into CASSYWDSSYEQYF. The rearrangement joins TRBV6-6 to TRBJ2-7; TRBD1 matches 7 bases. The CDR3 covers 14 residues. V trimming: 1 base; J trimming: 0 bases; junction bases outside the gene matches: 0. Germline V gives CDR1 MNHNY, CDR2 SVGAGI (reference sequence).

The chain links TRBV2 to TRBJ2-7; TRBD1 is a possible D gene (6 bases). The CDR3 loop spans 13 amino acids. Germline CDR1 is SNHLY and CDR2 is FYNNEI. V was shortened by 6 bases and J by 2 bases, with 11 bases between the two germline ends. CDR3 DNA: TGTGCCAGCAGGATACAGGGACCCTACGAGCAGTACTTC. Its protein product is CASRIQGPYEQYF. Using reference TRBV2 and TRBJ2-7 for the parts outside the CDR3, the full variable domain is EPEVTQTPSHQVTQMGQEVILRCVPISNHLYFYWYRQILGQKVEFLVSFYNNEISEKSEIFDDQFSVERPDGSNFTLKIRSTKLEDSAMYFCASRIQGPYEQYFGPGTRLTVT.

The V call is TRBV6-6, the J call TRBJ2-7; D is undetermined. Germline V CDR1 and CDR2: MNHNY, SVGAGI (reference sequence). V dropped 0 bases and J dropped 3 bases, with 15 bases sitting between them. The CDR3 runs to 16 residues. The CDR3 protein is CASSYSGRGWNYEQYF. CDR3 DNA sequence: TGTGCCAGCAGTTACTCGGGCAGAGGATGGAACTACGAGCAGTACTTC.

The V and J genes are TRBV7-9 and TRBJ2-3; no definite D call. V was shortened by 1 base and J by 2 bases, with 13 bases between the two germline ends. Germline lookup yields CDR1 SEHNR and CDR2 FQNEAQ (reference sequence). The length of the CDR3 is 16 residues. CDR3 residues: CASSLVAGGITDTQYF. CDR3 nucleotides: TGTGCCAGCAGCTTAGTGGCAGGTGGGATCACAGATACGCAGTATTTT.